Below, 21 T cell receptor beta chains from the same sample are listed, as sequenced in a study of blood T cell repertoires in COVID-19. The repertoire was sequenced with immunoSEQ multiplex PCR; TCRdb's copy has only in-frame clones and lacks some. The table has approximately 210,000 clones, more than 75% seen once. Specimen: peripheral blood. These receptors all stem from a man in his forties or fifties with COVID-19, enrolled during active disease.

The CDR3: CASSLEGRQLPNYGYTF. For the CDR3, the DNA is TGTGCCAGCAGCTTGGAGGGGCGCCAGCTCCCTAACTATGGCTACACCTTC. The chain uses TRBV5-6 and TRBJ1-2, with a tentative D call TRBD1 (5 bases). This CDR3 has 17 residues. Germline V gene sequence: CDR1 SGHDT, CDR2 YYEEEE. The V and J ends lost 0 bases and 0 bases respectively, with 15 bases between them. The full variable domain, its missing parts supplied by reference TRBV5-6 and TRBJ1-2, is DAGVTQSPTHLIKTRGQQVTLRCSPKSGHDTVSWYQQALGQGPQFIFQYYEEEERQRGNFPDRFSGHQFPNYSSELNVNALLLGDSALYLCASSLEGRQLPNYGYTFGSGTRLTVV.

Turning to this clone: Other DNA sequences in the sample encode the same CDR3. The genes are TRBV19 and TRBJ2-7; weak D call: TRBD1 (6 bases). Per the germline V gene, CDR1 is LNHDA and CDR2 is SQIVND (reference sequence). The ends were cut back, 1 base at V and 1 base at J, with 11 bases in the middle. The length of the CDR3 is 15 residues. Here the CDR3 reads CASSIGTGFSYEQYF. The CDR3, as DNA: TGTGCCAGTAGTATAGGAACAGGGTTTTCCTACGAGCAGTACTTC.

This clone has just one count. The chain is built from TRBV7-8 and TRBJ2-1; the match to TRBD2 covers 10 bases. Germline CDR1 and CDR2: SGHVS and FQNEAQ. This CDR3 region has 15 residues. The J segment lost 4 bases and the V segment lost 5 bases, leaving 5 bases of the junction unmatched. CDR3 bases: TGTGCCAGCAGCCCCAGGACTAGCGGATACAATGAGCAGTTCTTC. As protein: CASSPRTSGYNEQFF.

The rearrangement uses TRBV27 and TRBJ2-1; TRBD1 is a possible D gene (6 bases). Per germline, CDR1 MNHEY and CDR2 SMNVEV (reference sequence). This CDR3 spans 17 amino acids. V was trimmed by 3 bases and J by 9 bases, leaving 24 bases between them. In nucleotides, the CDR3 is TGTGCCAGCAGTTTTCCCTCCGGGACACTCCCGGTCAGTGAGCAGTTCTTC. Protein sequence: CASSFPSGTLPVSEQFF.

CDR3 bases: TGTGCCAGCAGTTTAGTCAGGGATGGGGTTCAGCCCCAGCATTTT. This gives the protein CASSLVRDGVQPQHF. V is TRBV27 and J is TRBJ1-5; possible D gene TRBD1, 5 bases. Trimming took 2 bases from V and 6 from J, leaving 14 bases between them. Germline CDR1 reads MNHEY; CDR2 reads SMNVEV (reference sequence). The CDR3 is made up of 15 amino acids.

J is TRBJ2-2 and V is TRBV9; a possible D gene is TRBD2 (5 bases). V was cut by 3 bases and J by 4 bases, with 10 bases left in between. Germline CDR1 reads SGDLS; CDR2 reads YYNGEE. CDR3 size: 14 residues. CDR3 amino acids: CASSARAGTGELFF. The CDR3 DNA follows: TGTGCCAGCAGCGCCCGGGCGGGCACCGGGGAGCTGTTTTTT. Variable domain in full (rest from reference TRBV9 and TRBJ2-2): DSGVTQTPKHLITATGQRVTLRCSPRSGDLSVYWYQQSLDQGLQFLIQYYNGEERAKGNILERFSAQQFPDLHSELNLSSLELGDSALYFCASSARAGTGELFFGEGSRLTVL.

The chain uses TRBV28 and TRBJ2-7, with D possibly TRBD2 on 5 matching bases. The CDR3 consists of 15 residues. The V end was cut by 5 bases, the J end by 2 bases, with 16 bases between. Looked up from germline, CDR1 is MDHEN and CDR2 is SYDVKM. CDR3 coding DNA: TGTGCCAGCAGTCCCCCCACGGGAACAACCTACGAGCAGTACTTC. Its translation: CASSPPTGTTYEQYF.

V is TRBV7-2 and J is TRBJ2-7; 13 nucleotides match TRBD2. Trimming cost V 4 bases and J 7 bases; bases outside gene matches: 19. Germline CDR1 and CDR2: SGHTA and FQGNSA. CDR3 size: 19 residues. For the CDR3, the DNA is TGTGCCAGCAGCTCACTAGGACCGGGACTAGCGGGGCAGATTATGGAGCAGTACTTC. Translating it yields CASSSLGPGLAGQIMEQYF.

The J gene is TRBJ2-7, the V gene TRBV10-3; TRBD2 aligns across 14 bases. CDR1 is ENHRY and CDR2 is SYGVKD in the germline V gene. J gave up 1 base and V 5 bases, and 7 bases lay outside the gene matches. CDR3 length equals 17 residues. The CDR3 DNA is TGTGCCATCAGTCGACTAGCGGGAGGGCCCTCATCCTACGAGCAGTACTTC. It encodes CAISRLAGGPSSYEQYF.

The V and J genes are TRBV2 and TRBJ2-3; TRBD2 matches 9 bases. V lost 10 bases and J lost 3; bases outside the gene matches: 8. The CDR3 covers 14 residues. CDR1 is SNHLY and CDR2 is FYNNEI in the germline V gene. The CDR3 is CATLPGLATDTQYF. CDR3 DNA: TGTGCCACACTACCGGGACTAGCTACAGATACGCAGTATTTT.

The genes are TRBV15 and TRBJ2-7; 9 bases align to TRBD1. The CDR3 has 13 amino acids. V trimming: 6 bases; J trimming: 5 bases; junction bases outside the gene matches: 5. Germline assignment: CDR1 LNHNV and CDR2 YYDKDF (reference sequence). CDR3: CATRRTGDDEQYF. CDR3 DNA sequence: TGTGCCACCAGAAGGACAGGGGACGACGAGCAGTACTTC.

This chain joins TRBV7-2 and TRBJ2-6, with D tentatively TRBD1 (7 bases). Germline values: CDR1 SGHTA, CDR2 FQGNSA. V was shortened by 5 bases and J by 1 base, with 21 bases between the two germline ends. The CDR3 length is 19 residues. As DNA, the CDR3 is TGTGCCAGCAGCCTTCGCCAGGGGGGAAGGTTATCTGGGGCCAACGTCCTGACTTTC. Protein sequence: CASSLRQGGRLSGANVLTF.

The chain couples TRBV5-1 to TRBJ1-1; 10 positions agree with TRBD1. V lost 2 bases to trimming and J lost 1 base; unmatched junction nucleotides: 5. Per germline, CDR1 SGHRS and CDR2 YFSETQ. The length of the CDR3 is 16 residues. CDR3 coding DNA: TGCGCCAGCAGCTTAGCTTGGGACAGGGGGAACACTGAAGCTTTCTTT. It yields the protein CASSLAWDRGNTEAFF.

This chain connects TRBV20-1 to TRBJ2-5; 8 bases match TRBD2. CDR1 and CDR2 from the germline V gene are DFQATT and SNEGSKA (reference sequence). Trimming at V came to 3 bases and at J to 5 bases, leaving 2 bases not matched to a gene. The CDR3 has 12 amino acids. For the CDR3, the DNA is TGCAGTGCTAGTGGGACTAGTGAGACCCAGTACTTC. Residues: CSASGTSETQYF.

CDR3 loop: CASSIAGGRYEQYF. CDR3 coding DNA: TGTGCCAGCAGCATAGCGGGAGGGCGCTACGAGCAGTACTTC. The chain has TRBV11-2 and TRBJ2-7; 11 bases fit TRBD2. Germline CDR1 and CDR2: SGHAT and FQNNGV. This CDR3 is 14 amino acids long. V was clipped by 5 bases and J by 3 bases; unmatched bases: 3.

Only one count was recorded for this clone. The rearrangement uses TRBV7-2 and TRBJ2-3, with D possibly being TRBD2 (5 bases). V shed 5 bases and J shed 3 bases, with 6 bases lying between them. Germline CDR1 is SGHTA and CDR2 is FQGNSA. This CDR3 comprises 12 residues. The CDR3 loop is CASSRRTDTQYF. CDR3 DNA sequence: TGTGCCAGCAGCCGGAGGACAGATACGCAGTATTTT.

The count of this clone is one. J is TRBJ2-2 and V is TRBV2, with 7 positions matching TRBD1. The CDR3 loop spans 14 amino acids. The germline gives CDR1 SNHLY, CDR2 FYNNEI. V dropped 4 bases and J dropped 7; count of bases not matched to a gene: 6. The CDR3: CASSASPGGGELFF. DNA of the CDR3: TGTGCCAGCAGTGCAAGCCCAGGGGGCGGGGAGCTGTTTTTT.

This chain connects TRBV25-1 to TRBJ1-4; TRBD1 aligns across 7 bases. There are 15 residues in the CDR3. V shed 5 bases and J 6 bases; nucleotides not matched to a gene: 9. Looked up from germline, CDR1 is MGHDK and CDR2 is SYGVNS. The DNA of the CDR3 is TGTGCCAGCAGTCTAACGACAGGGTTTCATGAAAAACTGTTTTTT. Translating it yields CASSLTTGFHEKLFF.

The chain recombines TRBV3-1 (or the pseudogene TRBV3-2) with TRBJ2-7; 10 positions match TRBD1. In germline, CDR1 is LGHDT, CDR2 YNNKEL (reference sequence). The ends lost 0 bases at V and 4 bases at J; junction bases unmatched: 6. This CDR3 is built from 16 residues. DNA for the CDR3: TGTGCCAGCAGCCAAGAAATCGGGACAGGGGAGTACGAGCAGTACTTC. The encoded protein is CASSQEIGTGEYEQYF.

The genes are TRBV10-1 and TRBJ2-5, with TRBD2 as a possible D gene (5 bases). Looked up from germline, CDR1 is WNHNN and CDR2 is SYGVQD (reference sequence). V dropped 2 bases and J dropped 5 bases, with 18 bases sitting between them. The CDR3 totals 16 residues. CDR3 coding DNA: TGCGCCAGCAGTGAGAAGGGAGCGGTCCCTTGGGAGACCCAGTACTTC. It specifies CASSEKGAVPWETQYF.

The J gene is TRBJ2-2, the V gene TRBV19; 7 bases align to TRBD1. The CDR3 runs 16 residues. The germline V gene has CDR1 LNHDA and CDR2 SQIVND (reference sequence). Germline trimming cut 4 bases from V and 2 bases from J; bases unmatched to any gene: 7. The CDR3 region is CASSTLGQTNTGELFF. The CDR3, as DNA: TGTGCCAGTAGTACCCTGGGACAGACAAACACCGGGGAGCTGTTTTTT.